This T cell receptor beta chain originates from a study of cytomegalovirus exposure and HLA in healthy donors. A multiplex PCR was run with 60 Vbeta primers and 13 Jbeta primers. TCRdb's copy holds only in-frame clones and misses some; the assay was immunoSEQ multiplex PCR. The sample records roughly 120,000 clones, roughly 82% being singletons. The source of this sequence is a man between 18 and 29 years old in good health and CMV-seropositive. The sequencing sample was made of PBMCs.

The CDR3 reads CASSRDSSSYNSPLHF. The CDR3 DNA follows: TGCGCCAGCAGCAGGGACTCAAGCTCCTATAATTCACCCCTCCACTTT. The chain links TRBV5-1 to TRBJ1-6, with D perhaps matching TRBD1 (5 bases). The germline V gene encodes CDR1 SGHRS and CDR2 YFSETQ. Deletions cut 4 bases from V and 0 bases from J, with 11 bases between. This CDR3 has 16 residues.